The T cell receptor beta chain under discussion was sequenced for a study of radiotherapy plus CTLA-4 blockade in lung cancer (dated 2018 in TCRdb). Background on the whole study: Among enrolled patients, under 20% had an objective response and 30% to 40% reached disease control. Overall results and qualifications from the work: After treatment with radiotherapy and ipilimumab, TCR clones that originated in tumors expanded in peripheral blood. Increased serum interferon-beta after radiation, together with early dynamic changes in blood T cell clones, were reported to be the strongest predictors of response.

The study evaluated CTLA-4 blockade (ipilimumab) given together with focal radiation therapy in patients who had chemo-refractory metastatic non-small-cell lung cancer. Comment on this clone: Its antigen remains unidentified. The sample holds no much larger clone one base away, and base qualities are not on file.

The library was produced with the immunoSEQ multiplex PCR assay. Not all clones reach the TCRdb copy of this immuneACCESS table, which keeps in-frame sequences only. Checked studies attribute under half of the gap to unresolved V genes and leave the rest unexplained. This sample is represented by about 49,000 clones; 73% of them were singletons. The ten most abundant clones make up roughly 3.5% of the sample. Clipping removes 5 bases from V and 3 bases from J, with 11 as the unmatched junction base count. As encoded in the germline V gene, CDR1 is SGHAT while CDR2 is FQNNGV. The CDR3 spans 17 residues, from the cysteine through the phenylalanine. Just the 51-base CDR3 DNA is kept, in frame starting at base 1.

The rearranged segments are TRBV11-2 and TRBJ2-7, and TRBD2 aligns with 12 junction nucleotides. The receptor was derived from a human donor with non-small cell lung cancer who had a complete response to radiotherapy plus ipilimumab. The material sequenced was peripheral blood, taken from a patient treated with radiotherapy plus ipilimumab. The CDR3 region: CASSLTMTSGSNYEQYF. The sequenced DNA: TGTGCCAGCAGCCTTACCATGACTAGCGGGAGTAACTACGAGCAGTACTTC.